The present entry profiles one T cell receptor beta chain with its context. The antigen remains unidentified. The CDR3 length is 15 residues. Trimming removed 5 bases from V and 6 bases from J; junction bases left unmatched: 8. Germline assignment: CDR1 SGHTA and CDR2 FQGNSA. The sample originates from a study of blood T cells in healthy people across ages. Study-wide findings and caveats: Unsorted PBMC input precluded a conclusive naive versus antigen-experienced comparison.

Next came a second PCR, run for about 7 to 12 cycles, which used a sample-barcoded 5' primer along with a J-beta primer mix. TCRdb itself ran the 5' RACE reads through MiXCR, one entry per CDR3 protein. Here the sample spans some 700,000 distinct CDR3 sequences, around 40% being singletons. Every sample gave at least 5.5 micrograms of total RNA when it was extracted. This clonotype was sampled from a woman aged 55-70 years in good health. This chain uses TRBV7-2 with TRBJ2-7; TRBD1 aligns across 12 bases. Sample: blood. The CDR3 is CASSPPGQGAFEQYF. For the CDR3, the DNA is TGTGCCAGCAGCCCACCGGGACAGGGGGCTTTCGAGCAGTACTTC. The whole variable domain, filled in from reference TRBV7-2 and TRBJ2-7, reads GAGVSQSPSNKVTEKGKDVELRCDPISGHTALYWYRQSLGQGLEFLIYFQGNSAPDKSGLPSDRFSAERTGGSVSTLTIQRTQQEDSAVYLCASSPPGQGAFEQYFGPGTRLTVT.